These 20 T cell receptor beta chains were all obtained from the same sample, sequenced in a study of shared clonotypes between healthy human individuals. TCRdb keeps only in-frame clones here, not all; method: immunoSEQ multiplex PCR. Of around 2.1 million clones listed, nearly 97% are singletons. The sample taken for sequencing was naive CD4+ T cells sorted from blood. Subset denoted: CD45RA+ positively selected. These receptors all come from a man younger than 35 in good health.

The rearrangement links TRBV30 to TRBJ2-5; 13 bases line up with TRBD2. Trimming removed 2 bases from V and 6 bases from J; junction bases left unmatched: 9. Germline V gives CDR1 GTSNPN, CDR2 SVGIG (reference sequence). This CDR3 region has 16 residues. Here the CDR3 reads CAWSTQGLAGAKTQYF. The CDR3 DNA reads TGTGCCTGGAGTACCCAAGGACTAGCGGGAGCAAAGACCCAGTACTTC. The entire variable domain, with the rest obtained from reference TRBV30 and TRBJ2-5, is as follows: SQTIHQWPATLVQPVGSPLSLECTVEGTSNPNLYWYRQAAGRGLQLLFYSVGIGQISSEVPQNLSASRPQDRQFILSSKKLLLSDSGFYLCAWSTQGLAGAKTQYFGPGTRLLVL.

V usage is TRBV5-1 and J usage is TRBJ1-5; 8 bases fit TRBD1. The CDR3 runs to 14 residues. The trim removed 4 bases at V and 7 bases at J, leaving 7 bases unmatched. Germline lookup yields CDR1 SGHRS and CDR2 YFSETQ. The CDR3 sequence: CASSLTGDGQPQHF. The DNA for the CDR3 is TGCGCCAGCAGCCTGACAGGGGACGGGCAGCCCCAGCATTTT.

The chain employs TRBV15 and TRBJ1-1, with a possible D match to TRBD1 (5 bases). Per germline, CDR1 LNHNV and CDR2 YYDKDF (reference sequence). The CDR3 is 13 amino acids. Between the trimmed V and J ends, which lost 8 bases and 1 base, there was a span of 11 bases. The CDR3 DNA follows: TGTGCCACCTCCACTACAGGGAACACTGAAGCTTTCTTT. It translates to CATSTTGNTEAFF.

To note about this clone: Other DNA sequences in this sample translate to the same CDR3. The chain combines TRBV30 with TRBJ1-2; D is unclear. CDR1 and CDR2 (germline): GTSNPN, SVGIG (reference sequence). The CDR3 extends over 13 amino acids. Trimming cost V 0 bases and J 2 bases, with 7 bases left between them. The CDR3: CAWSVSGNYGYTF. CDR3 nucleotides: TGTGCCTGGAGTGTGTCCGGAAACTATGGCTACACCTTC.

The rearrangement uses TRBV19 and TRBJ1-4; D may be TRBD1 (5 bases). V was shortened by 5 bases and J by 1 base, with 17 bases between the two germline ends. There are 17 residues in the CDR3. Germline V gives CDR1 LNHDA, CDR2 SQIVND (reference sequence). The CDR3 is CASSPHRGRKTNEKLFF. CDR3 in DNA: TGTGCCAGTAGTCCTCATCGGGGGAGGAAAACTAATGAAAAACTGTTTTTT.

The chain couples TRBV7-2 to TRBJ2-1; 7 nucleotides align to TRBD1. The germline gives CDR1 SGHTA, CDR2 FQGNSA. This CDR3 is built from 15 residues. V lost 4 bases, J lost 8 bases, and 11 bases stayed unmatched. The CDR3 spells CASSSQGQGVDEQFF. The CDR3 coding sequence is TGTGCCAGCAGCTCCCAGGGTCAGGGGGTCGATGAGCAGTTCTTC.

This clone was detected once. V gene TRBV7-2 combines with J gene TRBJ2-3, with D maybe TRBD2 (5 bases). Trimming removed 5 bases from V and 0 bases from J, with 9 bases in between. This CDR3 comprises 14 residues. CDR1 and CDR2 (germline): SGHTA, FQGNSA. The CDR3 sequence is CASSRAVSTDTQYF. CDR3 DNA: TGTGCCAGCAGCAGAGCGGTCAGCACAGATACGCAGTATTTT.

The chain joins TRBV11-2 to TRBJ2-1, with D possibly being TRBD1 (5 bases). V shed 1 base and J shed 4 bases, with 11 bases lying between them. Looked up from germline, CDR1 is SGHAT and CDR2 is FQNNGV. The CDR3 is made up of 15 amino acids. CDR3 sequence (DNA): TGTGCCAGCAGCTTAGGCTTGGGGCCATACAATGAGCAGTTCTTC. It is translated as CASSLGLGPYNEQFF.

This sequence joins TRBV5-1 and TRBJ2-3, with D perhaps assigned TRBD1 or TRBD2 (5 bases each). Germline V gene data show CDR1 as SGHRS and CDR2 as YFSETQ. The germline V and J ends were trimmed by 4 bases and 2 bases, with 14 bases remaining between them. The CDR3 is 15 residues long. In DNA, the CDR3 is TGCGCCAGCAGCCCCGAGGGCAGGGACACAGATACGCAGTATTTT. Its translation: CASSPEGRDTDTQYF. The full variable domain, in which reference TRBV5-1 and TRBJ2-3 provide the parts outside the CDR3, is KAGVTQTPRYLIKTRGQQVTLSCSPISGHRSVSWYQQTPGQGLQFLFEYFSETQRNKGNFPGRFSGRQFSNSRSEMNVSTLELGDSALYLCASSPEGRDTDTQYFGPGTRLTVL.

This sequence joins TRBV5-8 and TRBJ2-7; 7 bases align to TRBD1. V gave up 5 bases and J gave up 2 bases; unmatched junction bases: 7. The length of the CDR3 is 14 residues. Germline V lookup: CDR1 SGHTS, CDR2 YDEGEE. CDR3: CASRKGQPAYEQYF. Written as DNA, the CDR3 is TGTGCCAGCAGAAAGGGACAGCCAGCCTACGAGCAGTACTTC. The full variable domain, completed using reference TRBV5-8 and TRBJ2-7, is EAGVTQSPTHLIKTRGQQATLRCSPISGHTSVYWYQQALGLGLQFLLWYDEGEERNRGNFPPRFSGRQFPNYSSELNVNALELEDSALYLCASRKGQPAYEQYFGPGTRLTVT.

The chain recombines TRBV30 with TRBJ1-6; no reliable D call. Germline V lookup: CDR1 GTSNPN, CDR2 SVGIG (reference sequence). The CDR3 covers 16 residues. Trimming removed 5 bases from V and 9 bases from J, with 23 bases in between. The CDR3 loop is CAWDADPLPRVSPLHF. CDR3 nucleotide sequence: TGTGCCTGGGATGCCGATCCATTGCCAAGAGTTTCACCCCTCCACTTT.

This chain connects TRBV21-1 to TRBJ1-2; the table assigns TRBD1, which was not confirmed against the DNA. TRBV21-1 is described as a pseudogene. The CDR3 loop spans 19 amino acids. The CDR3 sequence is CASSKALVGRGPLYYGYTF. For the CDR3, the DNA is TGTGCCAGCAGCAAAGCGCTGGTCGGCAGGGGCCCTCTTTACTATGGCTACACCTTC.

The chain employs TRBV6-1 and TRBJ2-2; 11 bases fit TRBD2. Trimming took 4 bases from V and 6 from J; bases not matched to a gene: 7. CDR1 is MNHNS, CDR2 SASEGT, per germline. CDR3 size: 16 residues. The CDR3 region is CASSVISGGAPGELFF. The CDR3 nucleotides read TGTGCCAGCAGTGTAATTAGCGGGGGGGCCCCCGGGGAGCTGTTTTTT.

Concerning this clone: This same CDR3 is encoded by further DNA sequences in the sample. The genes are TRBV5-1 and TRBJ2-1; the match to TRBD2 covers 9 bases. This CDR3 has 15 amino acids. V lost 3 bases and J lost 1; bases outside the gene matches: 2. CDR1 and CDR2 (germline): SGHRS, YFSETQ. CDR3 sequence reads: CASSSAGGSYNEQFF. The CDR3 DNA sequence: TGCGCCAGCAGCTCGGCGGGAGGGTCCTACAATGAGCAGTTCTTC. The full variable domain, in which reference TRBV5-1 and TRBJ2-1 provide the parts outside the CDR3, is KAGVTQTPRYLIKTRGQQVTLSCSPISGHRSVSWYQQTPGQGLQFLFEYFSETQRNKGNFPGRFSGRQFSNSRSEMNVSTLELGDSALYLCASSSAGGSYNEQFFGPGTRLTVL.

This clone was observed once. V usage is TRBV2 and J usage is TRBJ1-1, with 10 bases that match TRBD1. V was pared by 6 bases and J by 5 bases, with 6 bases of the junction left unmatched. CDR1 and CDR2 (germline): SNHLY, FYNNEI. CDR3 length: 14 residues. The CDR3 DNA reads as TGTGCCAGCAGCGCCGGGACAGGGGAGACTGAAGCTTTCTTT. Encoded protein: CASSAGTGETEAFF. Full variable domain (missing parts from reference TRBV2 and TRBJ1-1): EPEVTQTPSHQVTQMGQEVILRCVPISNHLYFYWYRQILGQKVEFLVSFYNNEISEKSEIFDDQFSVERPDGSNFTLKIRSTKLEDSAMYFCASSAGTGETEAFFGQGTRLTVV.

This rearrangement joins TRBV5-5 to TRBJ1-5, with no clear D. CDR1 is SGHKS, CDR2 YYEKEE, per germline (reference sequence). The CDR3 has 12 residues. With 4 bases removed from V and 9 bases from J, the gap between germline ends came to 11 bases. In DNA, the CDR3 is TGTGCCAGCAGCCCGGAGGGAAGGCCCCAGCATTTT. Protein sequence: CASSPEGRPQHF. The complete variable domain, with remaining parts taken from reference TRBV5-5 and TRBJ1-5, reads DAGVTQSPTHLIKTRGQQVTLRCSPISGHKSVSWYQQVLGQGPQFIFQYYEKEERGRGNFPDRFSARQFPNYSSELNVNALLLGDSALYLCASSPEGRPQHFGDGTRLSIL.

This chain connects TRBV19 to TRBJ1-2, with 10 bases lining up with TRBD1. The CDR3 contains 17 residues. The ends lost 5 bases at V and 3 bases at J; junction bases unmatched: 12. Germline CDR1 LNHDA, CDR2 SQIVND (reference sequence). This CDR3 reads CASSPPSRQGADYGYTF. The CDR3, as DNA: TGTGCCAGTAGTCCCCCAAGCCGACAGGGGGCGGACTATGGCTACACCTTC.

The chain joins TRBV21-1 to TRBJ2-5; TRBD1, the D gene given by the table, was not confirmed from the DNA. TRBV21-1 corresponds to a pseudogene. This CDR3 is built from 15 residues. CDR3: CASSKGQGGQETQYF. Here the CDR3 DNA reads TGTGCCAGCAGCAAAGGACAGGGGGGGCAAGAGACCCAGTACTTC.

V and J are TRBV11-3 and TRBJ2-3; TRBD1 matches at 8 bases. Germline-derived CDR1 and CDR2 are SGHNT and YENEEA. There are 13 residues in the CDR3. The V and J ends lost 8 bases and 2 bases, in that order; junction bases with no gene match: 3. CDR3 amino acids: CASSDRVTDTQYF. The CDR3 DNA follows: TGTGCCAGCTCGGACAGGGTCACAGATACGCAGTATTTT.

This chain joins TRBV18 and TRBJ2-1; TRBD2 aligns across 12 bases. V gave up 3 bases and J gave up 0 bases; unmatched junction bases: 9. CDR3 length: 19 residues. CDR1 and CDR2 from the germline V gene are KGHSH and LQKENI. CDR3: CASSPPGLAGLSSYNEQFF. The CDR3 DNA reads as TGTGCCAGCTCACCCCCGGGACTAGCGGGCTTAAGCTCCTACAATGAGCAGTTCTTC.